The sequence of this T cell receptor (beta chain) was determined in a study of identical twins. Study-wide points: While abundant cord blood beta clonotypes carried fewer insertions, memory repertoires showed no such pattern.

Each CDR3 protein gets one entry after TCRdb re-called the 5' RACE reads with MiXCR. Found here are approximately 590,000 distinct CDR3 sequences, approximately 10% of them singletons; the top ten hold approximately 3%. After removal of 3 bases from V and 5 bases from J, the junction contained 5 bases not matched to a gene. Germline V gene sequence: CDR1 DFQATT, CDR2 SNEGSKA (reference sequence). The CDR3 covers 14 residues. This clonotype was observed many times. Its antigen is currently unknown. A further study also used this sample, focusing on yellow fever vaccine responses in identical twins.

The TCR sequence derives from a woman aged 18 to 35 in good health. The chain recombines TRBV20-1 with TRBJ1-1; 11 nucleotides line up with TRBD1. Sequencing input: PBMCs. This CDR3 reads CSASGQGAWTEAFF. The CDR3 DNA sequence: TGCAGTGCTAGCGGACAGGGGGCCTGGACTGAAGCTTTCTTT.